This T cell receptor (beta chain) was recovered during a study of CD8+ T cells in alopecia areata. Extracted from the samples, RNA was reverse transcribed into cDNA to serve as the sequencing template. Profiling relied on immunoSEQ multiplex PCR, and the TCRdb table lists in-frame clones only, not all of them. The data hold over 90,000 clones, with 80% to 90% observed a single time. In regard to this clone: The target antigen is unknown.

The CDR3 runs to 13 residues. Germline V gene sequence: CDR1 MNHEY, CDR2 SMNVEV (reference sequence). V dropped 9 bases and J dropped 4; count of bases not matched to a gene: 5. Study-level findings and limits: The study found higher clonality in lesional than normal scalp, especially in alopecia totalis/universalis. Persistence during tofacitinib was seen for many expanded lesional clones in scalp and blood.

The treatment is: oral pan-JAK inhibitor, 5-10 mg twice daily. This clonotype was sampled from a human donor with alopecia areata. The sample consisted of CD8+ T cells sorted from blood, taken around week 34, from a patient treated with tofacitinib. This chain joins TRBV27 and TRBJ2-1; 8 nucleotides match TRBD2. The CDR3 DNA reads TGTGCCAGTGGCGGGGGGTATTACAATGAGCAGTTCTTC. Its protein is CASGGGYYNEQFF.